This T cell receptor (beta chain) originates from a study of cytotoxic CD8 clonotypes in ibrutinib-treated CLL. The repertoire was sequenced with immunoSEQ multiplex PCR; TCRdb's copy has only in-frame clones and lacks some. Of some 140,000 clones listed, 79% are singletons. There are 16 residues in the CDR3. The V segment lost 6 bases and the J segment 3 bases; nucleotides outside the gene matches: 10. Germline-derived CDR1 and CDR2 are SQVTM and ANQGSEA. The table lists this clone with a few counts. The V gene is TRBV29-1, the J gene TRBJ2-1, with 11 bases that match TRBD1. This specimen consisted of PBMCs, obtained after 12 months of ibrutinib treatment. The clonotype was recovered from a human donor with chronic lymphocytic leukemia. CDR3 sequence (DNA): TGCAGCGTCCCGGGACAGGGGGAGACTAGCTACAATGAGCAGTTCTTC. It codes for CSVPGQGETSYNEQFF.